This is a list of T cell receptor beta chains from one sample in a study of T cells in Graves' hyperthyroidism and ophthalmopathy. MiXCR, applied by TCRdb to the multiplex PCR reads, yields one record per CDR3 protein. Of approximately 640,000 distinct CDR3 sequences in the sample, 16% were seen once. Specimen: blood. These receptors came from a woman aged 25 to 45 with Graves' hyperthyroidism. Both conserved end residues are part of each CDR3. The size field is filled for only some rows; it gives once, few, many or a size class.

>TRBV12-3/TRBV12-4|TRBJ2-1|many
CASTGTGKDEQFF
>TRBV27|TRBJ2-7|many
CASSSVPLAGGPYEQYF
>TRBV12-3/TRBV12-4|TRBJ2-1|many
CASLPLKGRRNNEQFF
>TRBV9|TRBJ2-3|few
CASSASGSRSDTQYF
>TRBV10-3|TRBJ2-7|few
CAISESTGSRFYEQYF
>TRBV7-2|TRBJ2-7|many
CASSLGSVYDEQYF
>TRBV6-4|TRBJ2-3|.
CASSRLAGEDTQYF
>TRBV28|TRBJ2-2|.
CASSLWGKSGELFF
>TRBV18|TRBJ1-2|many
CASSPGQTNYGYTF
>TRBV20-1|TRBJ2-2|few
CSARAGVVDTGELFF
>TRBV29-1|TRBJ2-7|few
CSAIRGNRQYF
>TRBV7-9|TRBJ2-7|few
CASSPWTSGSSYEQYF
>TRBV28|TRBJ2-3|many
CASRGQGFVDTQYF